These 20 T cell receptor beta chains came from one sample sequenced in a study of CD8 T cells in ankylosing spondylitis. MiXCR, applied by TCRdb to the 5' RACE reads, yields one record per CDR3 protein. There are roughly 220,000 distinct CDR3 sequences in the sample; roughly a tenth occur only once, and about 19% lies in the top ten. The sample comprised blood, either unsorted or a sorted T cell fraction (not recorded which). The origin of the receptors is a male donor with ankylosing spondylitis or in good health (not recorded which).

This clonotype was seen at least ten times. This chain joins TRBV12-3 or TRBV12-4 and TRBJ1-2; D possibly corresponds to TRBD1 (6 bases). V was pared by 3 bases and J by 4 bases, with 18 bases between. This CDR3 contains 16 residues. The CDR3 DNA sequence: TGTGCCAGCAGTTTTACCCGACAGGTGATTGGCTATGGCTACACCTTC. Amino acid sequence: CASSFTRQVIGYGYTF.

In this sample, this clonotype turned up many times. The chain has TRBV7-2 and TRBJ2-2, with D possibly matching TRBD1 (6 bases). This CDR3 is 17 amino acids long. CDR1 is SGHTA, CDR2 FQGNSA, per germline. V was pared by 3 bases and J by 4 bases, with 18 bases between. Written as DNA, the CDR3 is TGTGCCAGCAGCTTGGACCCCGGGACAACTTTCACCGGGGAGCTGTTTTTT. The encoded protein is CASSLDPGTTFTGELFF.

The rearrangement links TRBV28 to TRBJ2-5, with TRBD1 matching over 8 bases. This CDR3 has 15 residues. Germline loops: CDR1 MDHEN, CDR2 SYDVKM. Trimming cost V 4 bases and J 4 bases; bases outside gene matches: 8. The CDR3 region is CASSSPTGTGETQYF. CDR3 nucleotides: TGTGCCAGCAGTTCTCCTACCGGGACAGGAGAGACCCAGTACTTC. The whole variable domain, remainder taken from reference TRBV28 and TRBJ2-5, is DVKVTQSSRYLVKRTGEKVFLECVQDMDHENMFWYRQDPGLGLRLIYFSYDVKMKEKGDIPEGYSVSREKKERFSLILESASTNQTSMYLCASSSPTGTGETQYFGPGTRLLVL.

Comments on this clonotype: Being one base from a much bigger clone, this may be a read error. V and J are TRBV12-3 or TRBV12-4 and TRBJ1-3, with no clear D. The CDR3 sequence is 13 residues long. CDR3 nucleotide sequence: TGTGCCACCAGTCCCCGCGGTGGAAACACCATATATTTT. Encoded protein: CATSPRGGNTIYF.

The V and J genes are TRBV12-3 or TRBV12-4 and TRBJ2-1, with 11 bases aligning to TRBD2. The CDR3 runs to 18 residues. V gave up 5 bases and J gave up 0 bases; unmatched junction bases: 9. The CDR3 spells CASSPPGLAVSSYNEQFF. The CDR3 DNA sequence: TGTGCCAGCAGTCCTCCGGGACTAGCGGTCAGCTCCTACAATGAGCAGTTCTTC.

The J gene is TRBJ2-7, the V gene TRBV5-1, with D perhaps TRBD2 (6 bases). Trimming removed 0 bases from V and 0 bases from J, with 13 bases in between. Germline CDR1 reads SGHRS; CDR2 reads YFSETQ. The CDR3 has 16 amino acids. The CDR3 DNA reads TGCGCCAGCAGCTTGGCCCCTAGCGCGAGCTCCTACGAGCAGTACTTC. Residues: CASSLAPSASSYEQYF.

The chain links TRBV6-5 to TRBJ2-5; 9 bases map to TRBD1. After removal of 4 bases from V and 5 bases from J, the junction contained 14 bases not matched to a gene. CDR1 MNHEY and CDR2 SVGAGI come from the germline V gene. The CDR3 contains 17 residues. The CDR3: CASSSLQTGTGRETQYF. Here the CDR3 DNA reads TGTGCCAGCAGTTCCCTCCAGACCGGGACAGGGAGGGAGACCCAGTACTTC.

This chain links TRBV6-2 or TRBV6-3 with TRBJ2-2, with 7 bases matching TRBD1. CDR3 length equals 14 residues. Germline lookup yields CDR1 MNHEY and CDR2 SVGEGT. The V segment lost 11 bases and the J segment 1 base; nucleotides outside the gene matches: 7. The CDR3 sequence: CAAKPGGNTGELFF. The DNA of the CDR3 is TGTGCCGCAAAACCAGGGGGGAACACCGGGGAGCTGTTTTTT.

This clonotype was picked up a small number of times. A read error may account for a junction end that differs from germline. This rearrangement joins TRBV7-7 to TRBJ2-1; 12 bases line up with TRBD2. This CDR3 contains 16 residues. In germline, CDR1 is SSHAT, CDR2 FNYEAQ (reference sequence). In DNA, the CDR3 is TGTGCTAGCAGCGAGACTAGCGGGAGCTCCTACAATGAGCAGTTCTTC. This encodes CASSETSGSSYNEQFF.

Only one count was recorded for this clonotype. J is TRBJ1-1 and V is TRBV15; D ambiguous. The V end lost 1 base, the J end lost 5 bases, and 11 bases lay between the germline ends. Germline CDR1 and CDR2: LNHNV and YYDKDF (reference sequence). The CDR3 is 14 residues long. In nucleotides, the CDR3 is TGTGCCACCAGCAGAGGGGCAGCGAGGACTGAAGCTTTCTTT. Translating gives CATSRGAARTEAFF. The whole variable domain, remainder taken from reference TRBV15 and TRBJ1-1, is DAMVIQNPRYQVTQFGKPVTLSCSQTLNHNVMYWYQQKSSQAPKLLFHYYDKDFNNEADTPDNFQSRRPNTSFCFLDIRSPGLGDTAMYLCATSRGAARTEAFFGQGTRLTVV.

The genes are TRBV3-1 and TRBJ2-2; D is ambiguous. The CDR3 sequence is 13 residues long. V dropped 1 base and J dropped 7 bases, with 7 bases sitting between them. Germline CDR1 and CDR2: LGHDT and YNNKEL (reference sequence). In DNA, the CDR3 is TGTGCCAGCAGCCAAGTTGTTGGCGGGGAGCTGTTTTTT. Translation gives CASSQVVGGELFF.

This clonotype was counted between two and nine times. CDR3 loop: CASSSAGTDIQYF. CDR3 bases: TGTGCCAGCAGCTCCGCGGGGACAGACATTCAGTACTTC. The chain employs TRBV5-6 and TRBJ2-4; D may be TRBD1 (7 bases). Trimming took 3 bases from V and 8 from J, leaving 12 bases between them. The CDR3 length is 13 residues. CDR1 is SGHDT and CDR2 is YYEEEE in the germline V gene. The full variable domain, in which reference TRBV5-6 and TRBJ2-4 provide the parts outside the CDR3, is DAGVTQSPTHLIKTRGQQVTLRCSPKSGHDTVSWYQQALGQGPQFIFQYYEEEERQRGNFPDRFSGHQFPNYSSELNVNALLLGDSALYLCASSSAGTDIQYFGAGTRLSVL.

Ten or more counts support this clonotype. The chain combines TRBV28 with TRBJ2-1, with 8 bases aligning to TRBD1. The length of the CDR3 is 16 residues. CDR1 and CDR2 (germline): MDHEN, SYDVKM. The ends lost 5 bases at V and 8 bases at J; junction bases unmatched: 14. The CDR3 DNA follows: TGTGCCAGCAGTCCTCTTAGGGCAGGGGGCACCTATGAGCAGTTCTTC. Amino acid sequence: CASSPLRAGGTYEQFF.

This clonotype was detected ten times or more. The V and J genes are TRBV19 and TRBJ2-2; 8 positions match TRBD1. The germline gives CDR1 LNHDA, CDR2 SQIVND (reference sequence). This CDR3 spans 15 amino acids. With 4 bases clipped from V and 8 bases from J, the junction kept 9 bases outside the gene matches. The DNA for the CDR3 is TGTGCCAGTAGTACTGGACAGGGTAGGAAGGGGGAGCTGTTTTTT. Encoded protein: CASSTGQGRKGELFF.

In this sample, this clonotype turned up many times. The J gene is TRBJ2-1, the V gene TRBV5-1; TRBD1 aligns across 9 bases. Trimming removed 0 bases from V and 5 bases from J; junction bases left unmatched: 3. Germline CDR1 and CDR2: SGHRS and YFSETQ. This CDR3 region has 15 residues. The CDR3 here is CASSLGDRGDNEQFF. The CDR3 DNA is TGCGCCAGCAGCTTGGGAGACAGGGGGGACAATGAGCAGTTCTTC. Based on the CDR3 plus reference TRBV5-1 and TRBJ2-1, the full variable domain is KAGVTQTPRYLIKTRGQQVTLSCSPISGHRSVSWYQQTPGQGLQFLFEYFSETQRNKGNFPGRFSGRQFSNSRSEMNVSTLELGDSALYLCASSLGDRGDNEQFFGPGTRLTVL.

This clonotype turned up a few times. V gene TRBV7-2 combines with J gene TRBJ1-2; D possibly corresponds to TRBD1 (5 bases). The CDR3 is 15 amino acids. Germline V gene lookup returns CDR1 SGHTA and CDR2 FQGNSA. V lost 1 base and J lost 6, with 15 bases in between. The CDR3 nucleotides are TGTGCCAGCAGCTTAGAGGCCAGGGAAGTCGATGGCTACACCTTC. As protein: CASSLEAREVDGYTF.

There are a few counts of this clonotype. This rearrangement joins TRBV24-1 to TRBJ2-3; TRBD1 or TRBD2 may be the D gene (5 bases each). V gave up 0 bases and J gave up 2 bases, with 8 bases separating them. CDR1 KGHDR and CDR2 SFDVKD come from the germline V gene. This CDR3 has 15 residues. The CDR3: CATSDLGGITDTQYF. The CDR3 nucleotides are TGTGCCACCAGTGATTTGGGGGGAATCACAGATACGCAGTATTTT.

The CDR3, as DNA: TGTGCCAGCAGCCAAGAGGGGAGGGCCCCGGAACAGTTCTTC. Protein product: CASSQEGRAPEQFF. The rearrangement links TRBV3-1 to TRBJ2-1; 7 nucleotides agree with TRBD2. There are 14 residues in the CDR3. The V and J ends lost 0 bases and 13 bases, in that order; junction bases with no gene match: 9. From germline, CDR1 is LGHDT and CDR2 YNNKEL (reference sequence).

The V gene is TRBV24-1, the J gene TRBJ2-7, with D unclear. Germline CDR1 is KGHDR and CDR2 is SFDVKD. The CDR3 totals 13 residues. V lost 1 base, J lost 4 bases, and 7 bases lay in between. This CDR3 reads CATSDFLGYEQYF. The CDR3 DNA reads as TGTGCCACCAGTGATTTTCTGGGTTACGAGCAGTACTTC.

The table lists this clonotype with a few counts. The chain uses TRBV7-3 and TRBJ2-7, with D perhaps TRBD1 or TRBD2 (6 bases each). Germline V CDR1 and CDR2: SGHTA, FQGTGA. Trimming removed 5 bases at V and 2 bases at J, with 13 bases between. The CDR3 sequence is 14 residues long. CDR3 nucleotides: TGTGCCAGCAGCCGGGGGACAACCGCCTACGAGCAGTACTTC. This gives the protein CASSRGTTAYEQYF.